This T cell receptor beta chain was documented in a study of blood T cell repertoires in COVID-19. Study details: The origin of the acute and convalescent COVID-19 samples was the United States, Italy and Spain. Nucleic acid was either cDNA or gDNA, and it came from T cells, B-cell-depleted T cells, or PBMCs.

The CDR3 contains 16 residues. V was cut by 1 base and J by 0 bases, with 10 bases left in between. Germline V gene data show CDR1 as MNHEY and CDR2 as SVGAGI. Original processing methods: Cell counts per sample came from amplifying reference gene primers. Data came from immunoSEQ multiplex PCR; TCRdb stores just in-frame clones and leaves some out. The DNA was the basis for D and trimming; V, J and clone size are from that table. The profile shows about 180,000 clones, 80% to 90% of them singletons. This rearrangement joins TRBV6-5 to TRBJ1-3, with TRBD1 as a possible D gene (6 bases). Material for sequencing was peripheral blood. The clonotype comes from a man between 18 and 35 years old who had recovered from COVID-19. In DNA form, the CDR3 reads TGTGCCAGCAGTTACTTGGGACAAAACTCTGGAAACACCATATATTTT. It encodes CASSYLGQNSGNTIYF.